The 15 T cell receptor beta chains given below trace back to one sample, sequenced in a study of shared clonotypes between healthy human individuals. Measured with immunoSEQ multiplex PCR; TCRdb has only the in-frame clones, and not every one. Found here are millions of clones, 95% of them singletons; the top ten hold more than 0.1%. The sample comprised naive CD4+ T cells sorted from blood. Regarding subset: CD45RA+ positively selected. These receptors all stem from a young man in good health.

This chain uses TRBV19 with TRBJ1-2, with 8 bases fitting TRBD1. CDR1 is LNHDA, CDR2 SQIVND, per germline (reference sequence). The V segment lost 3 bases and the J segment 8 bases; nucleotides outside the gene matches: 14. There are 16 residues in the CDR3. Here the CDR3 reads CASSIVGTGWVRGYTF. CDR3 bases: TGTGCCAGTAGTATTGTTGGGACAGGATGGGTAAGAGGCTACACCTTC.

The gene calls are TRBV2 and TRBJ1-6; D unresolved. This CDR3 has 13 residues. The germline CDR1 and CDR2 sequences are SNHLY and FYNNEI. V was shortened by 6 bases and J by 5 bases, with 8 bases between the two germline ends. The CDR3 loop reads CASRPGNNSPLHF. The CDR3 DNA is TGTGCCAGCAGGCCCGGTAATAATTCACCCCTCCACTTT.

The chain combines TRBV11-2 with TRBJ1-1; 9 positions agree with TRBD1. The CDR3 is 14 residues long. Trimming removed 4 bases from V and 5 bases from J; junction bases left unmatched: 5. Germline CDR1 SGHAT, CDR2 FQNNGV. The CDR3 DNA reads as TGTGCCAGCAGCTCGACCGGGACAGGGACTGAAGCTTTCTTT. The encoded protein is CASSSTGTGTEAFF.

This rearrangement joins TRBV25-1 to TRBJ1-2, with D maybe TRBD1 (6 bases). Trimming removed 1 base from V and 2 bases from J, with 11 bases in between. This CDR3 comprises 15 residues. Germline V gene lookup returns CDR1 MGHDK and CDR2 SYGVNS. DNA for the CDR3: TGTGCCAGCAGTGAATGGGGGACACAGAACTATGGCTACACCTTC. The encoded protein is CASSEWGTQNYGYTF.

This clone was seen a single time. The chain combines TRBV9 with TRBJ1-1; D call uncertain. V lost 3 bases and J lost 1, with 7 bases in between. The CDR3 length is 13 residues. The germline V gene has CDR1 SGDLS and CDR2 YYNGEE. The CDR3 reads CASSAQSNTEAFF. CDR3 nucleotide sequence: TGTGCCAGCAGCGCTCAGTCGAACACTGAAGCTTTCTTT. The entire variable domain, with the rest obtained from reference TRBV9 and TRBJ1-1, is as follows: DSGVTQTPKHLITATGQRVTLRCSPRSGDLSVYWYQQSLDQGLQFLIQYYNGEERAKGNILERFSAQQFPDLHSELNLSSLELGDSALYFCASSAQSNTEAFFGQGTRLTVV.

The rearrangement links TRBV4-3 to TRBJ2-2; 8 bases are a match to TRBD2. Germline V gene data show CDR1 as LGHNA and CDR2 as YSLEER. V lost 1 base and J lost 4; bases outside the gene matches: 11. This CDR3 contains 18 residues. Written as DNA, the CDR3 is TGCGCCAGCAGCCAAGCCAAACTAGCGGCGAGGGGCACCGGGGAGCTGTTTTTT. Its translation: CASSQAKLAARGTGELFF.

This sequence joins TRBV7-2 and TRBJ2-7; 8 bases fit TRBD2. This CDR3 region has 15 residues. Germline lookup yields CDR1 SGHTA and CDR2 FQGNSA. The ends lost 3 bases at V and 0 bases at J; junction bases unmatched: 4. The CDR3 nucleotides are TGTGCCAGCAGCTTTACTAGCGGAGGCTCCTACGAGCAGTACTTC. The encoded protein is CASSFTSGGSYEQYF.

This rearrangement joins TRBV5-4 to TRBJ2-7; TRBD2 aligns across 10 bases. In germline, CDR1 is SGHNT, CDR2 YYREEE (reference sequence). The J segment lost 2 bases and the V segment lost 4 bases, leaving 6 bases of the junction unmatched. This CDR3 is built from 15 residues. CDR3 residues: CASSMLTSGPYEQYF. The CDR3 coding sequence is TGTGCCAGCAGCATGTTGACTAGCGGGCCCTACGAGCAGTACTTC. Complete variable domain (other parts from reference TRBV5-4 and TRBJ2-7): ETGVTQSPTHLIKTRGQQVTLRCSSQSGHNTVSWYQQALGQGPQFIFQYYREEENGRGNFPPRFSGLQFPNYSSELNVNALELDDSALYLCASSMLTSGPYEQYFGPGTRLTVT.

This clone was seen only once. The chain links TRBV28 to TRBJ2-4; D possibly corresponds to TRBD2 (6 bases). This CDR3 is 15 amino acids long. The ends were cut back, 3 bases at V and 0 bases at J, with 9 bases in the middle. Germline CDR1 is MDHEN and CDR2 is SYDVKM. In nucleotides, the CDR3 is TGTGCCAGCAGTTTTCAGGGACTAGCCAAAAACATTCAGTACTTC. Amino acid sequence: CASSFQGLAKNIQYF. The whole variable domain, remainder taken from reference TRBV28 and TRBJ2-4, is DVKVTQSSRYLVKRTGEKVFLECVQDMDHENMFWYRQDPGLGLRLIYFSYDVKMKEKGDIPEGYSVSREKKERFSLILESASTNQTSMYLCASSFQGLAKNIQYFGAGTRLSVL.

The sample holds one count of this clone. This chain connects TRBV11-2 to TRBJ2-7; D is unresolved. Looked up from germline, CDR1 is SGHAT and CDR2 is FQNNGV. V lost 1 base to trimming and J lost 0 bases, with 13 bases between them. The length of the CDR3 is 16 residues. CDR3 DNA: TGTGCCAGCAGCTTAGCGGCCGTTTGGTCCTCCTACGAGCAGTACTTC. Protein: CASSLAAVWSSYEQYF.

The CDR3 DNA sequence: TGTGCCAGCAGCAAAGCAGGACAGGGGAGGATATTATCGTGGGAGACCCAGTACTTC. It translates to CASSKAGQGRILSWETQYF. The chain recombines TRBV21-1 with TRBJ2-5; the table's D call, TRBD1, has no DNA check behind it. TRBV21-1 is annotated as a pseudogene. The CDR3 has 19 residues.

The V and J genes are TRBV6-5 and TRBJ2-5, with D tentatively TRBD2 (5 bases). CDR1 MNHEY and CDR2 SVGAGI come from the germline V gene. This CDR3 comprises 13 residues. V lost 2 bases and J lost 7, with 11 bases in between. The CDR3: CASSYRLAGTQYF. In nucleotides, the CDR3 is TGTGCCAGCAGTTACCGGCTAGCTGGGACCCAGTACTTC.

The sample holds a few counts of this clone. In the same sample, other DNA sequences code for this CDR3. The chain combines TRBV2 with TRBJ2-5; D ambiguous. Germline CDR1 and CDR2: SNHLY and FYNNEI. Trimming took 4 bases from V and 5 from J, leaving 5 bases between them. This CDR3 has 11 residues. The CDR3 loop reads CASSVRETQYF. The CDR3, as DNA: TGTGCCAGCAGTGTAAGGGAGACCCAGTACTTC. Based on the CDR3 plus reference TRBV2 and TRBJ2-5, the full variable domain is EPEVTQTPSHQVTQMGQEVILRCVPISNHLYFYWYRQILGQKVEFLVSFYNNEISEKSEIFDDQFSVERPDGSNFTLKIRSTKLEDSAMYFCASSVRETQYFGPGTRLLVL.

V and J are TRBV11-2 and TRBJ1-1, with a possible D match to TRBD1 (6 bases). CDR1 SGHAT and CDR2 FQNNGV come from the germline V gene. This CDR3 has 18 residues. V dropped 5 bases and J dropped 1 base, with 23 bases sitting between them. The CDR3 region has the DNA TGTGCCAGCAGCCCGGGGGCAGGGTTCTACAGCCCGAACACTGAAGCTTTCTTT. It encodes CASSPGAGFYSPNTEAFF.

Points on this clone: Other DNA sequences in the same sample also yield this CDR3. The chain uses TRBV7-3 and TRBJ2-2; D remains unclear. The V and J ends lost 2 bases and 1 base respectively, with 2 bases between them. This CDR3 comprises 13 residues. Germline CDR1 and CDR2: SGHTA and FQGTGA. Written as DNA, the CDR3 is TGTGCCAGCAGCTTAGGGAACACCGGGGAGCTGTTTTTT. It yields the protein CASSLGNTGELFF.